The next 14 T cell receptor beta chains were all read from a single sample in a study of vaccination effects on CD4 cells after COVID-19. Expansion of antigen-specific CD4+ T cells with viral peptide pools was carried out by the ViraFEST assay before sequencing. The culture ran for 10 days before CD4+ T cells were isolated. Every participant took two doses of the BNT162b2 or mRNA-1273 vaccine. Sequencing used immunoSEQ multiplex PCR; TCRdb keeps in-frame clones, though not all of them. The sample shows 20,000 to 30,000 clones, nearly 80% of them seen only once. Antigens of these TCRs are unknown. Sequenced material: CD4+ T cells from PBMCs cultured with SARS-CoV-2 spike peptides, taken after COVID-19 vaccination. These receptors all stem from a human donor who received a COVID-19 vaccine. Some clones in this sample may be carry-over from other donors' samples.

The rearrangement links TRBV29-1 to TRBJ2-5; D ambiguous. The length of the CDR3 is 11 residues. Germline V CDR1 and CDR2: SQVTM, ANQGSEA. V was pared by 4 bases and J by 5 bases, with 8 bases between. Written as DNA, the CDR3 is TGCAGCGTTGTATCGGTGGAGACCCAGTACTTC. Translation gives CSVVSVETQYF.

The V call is TRBV6-5, the J call TRBJ1-6; D unresolved. V lost 6 bases and J 5 bases, leaving 11 bases between the germline ends. Germline V gene sequence: CDR1 MNHEY, CDR2 SVGAGI. The CDR3 totals 14 residues. In nucleotides, the CDR3 is TGTGCCAGCAGCCCCCAAGGCCATAATTCACCCCTCCACTTT. Amino acid sequence: CASSPQGHNSPLHF.

The chain joins TRBV27 to TRBJ1-5, with a tentative D call TRBD1 (6 bases). This CDR3 is 14 amino acids long. Germline V gene data show CDR1 as MNHEY and CDR2 as SMNVEV (reference sequence). V was trimmed by 1 base and J by 5 bases, leaving 9 bases between them. CDR3 residues: CASSLYRGHQPQHF. The CDR3 DNA reads as TGTGCCAGCAGTTTATACCGGGGGCATCAGCCCCAGCATTTT.

The chain joins TRBV5-6 to TRBJ2-5; 10 positions match TRBD1. The CDR3 sequence is 16 residues long. The germline V gene has CDR1 SGHDT and CDR2 YYEEEE. V lost 4 bases, J lost 1 base, and 7 bases stayed unmatched. The CDR3 DNA reads TGTGCCAGCAGCCGACAGGGGGCCCTCTCCCAAGAGACCCAGTACTTC. Its translation is CASSRQGALSQETQYF.

This chain uses TRBV6-5 with TRBJ1-1; D call uncertain. V lost 2 bases and J 1 base, leaving 2 bases between the germline ends. The CDR3 has 12 amino acids. Germline CDR1 reads MNHEY; CDR2 reads SVGAGI. Here the CDR3 DNA reads TGTGCCAGCAGTTACCGGAACACTGAAGCTTTCTTT. Translating it yields CASSYRNTEAFF.

This clone has just a few counts. V is TRBV28 and J is TRBJ2-2; TRBD1 might be the D (5 bases). Trimming took off 3 bases at V and 0 bases at J, with 11 bases between the two ends. Germline lookup yields CDR1 MDHEN and CDR2 SYDVKM. The CDR3 has 16 residues. In DNA form, the CDR3 reads TGTGCCAGCAGTTTTTCGCTAGGGGCGAACACCGGGGAGCTGTTTTTT. Protein: CASSFSLGANTGELFF.

The CDR3: CASSSLESPLHF. The CDR3 DNA reads TGTGCCAGCAGTTCGCTAGAGTCACCCCTCCACTTT. The chain links TRBV6-5 to TRBJ1-6, with D unclear. This CDR3 has 12 residues. V was clipped by 4 bases and J by 10 bases, with 8 bases between them. Per the germline V gene, CDR1 is MNHEY and CDR2 is SVGAGI.

Only one count was recorded for this clone. The chain uses TRBV5-1 and TRBJ2-6, with D possibly matching TRBD1 (7 bases). The V and J ends lost 4 bases and 2 bases respectively, with 10 bases between them. The germline gives CDR1 SGHRS, CDR2 YFSETQ. The CDR3 is made up of 15 amino acids. For the CDR3, the DNA is TGCGCCAGCAGCCGCGGGACAGCTGGGGCCAACGTCCTGACTTTC. This encodes CASSRGTAGANVLTF.

The chain is built from TRBV27 and TRBJ2-1; possibly TRBD2 for D (6 bases). Trimming removed 8 bases from V and 9 bases from J, with 26 bases in between. CDR1 and CDR2 (germline): MNHEY, SMNVEV (reference sequence). This CDR3 spans 16 amino acids. CDR3 DNA sequence: TGTGCCAGCTATTCTATCCGGGACTCAAAGTCGGGTGAGCAGTTCTTC. This translates into CASYSIRDSKSGEQFF.

The V gene is TRBV12-3 or TRBV12-4, the J gene TRBJ2-4; D is undetermined. The germline V and J ends were trimmed by 2 bases and 9 bases, with 5 bases remaining between them. The CDR3 is 11 amino acids. CDR3 sequence: CASSLRGIQYF. CDR3 nucleotide sequence: TGTGCCAGCAGTTTAAGAGGCATTCAGTACTTC.

This chain joins TRBV19 and TRBJ1-5; D perhaps matches TRBD1 (5 bases). With 5 bases removed from V and 9 bases from J, the gap between germline ends came to 14 bases. The CDR3 extends over 13 amino acids. The V gene's germline CDR1 is LNHDA and CDR2 SQIVND (reference sequence). Here the CDR3 reads CASSLQVQSPQHF. For the CDR3, the DNA is TGTGCCAGTAGTTTACAGGTCCAATCGCCCCAGCATTTT. Full variable domain (remainder filled in from reference TRBV19 and TRBJ1-5): DGGITQSPKYLFRKEGQNVTLSCEQNLNHDAMYWYRQDPGQGLRLIYYSQIVNDFQKGDIAEGYSVSREKKESFPLTVTSAQKNPTAFYLCASSLQVQSPQHFGDGTRLSIL.

This clone was counted only a few times. This chain connects TRBV19 to TRBJ1-5, with D perhaps matching TRBD1 (6 bases). With 5 bases removed from V and 2 bases from J, the gap between germline ends came to 13 bases. The germline gives CDR1 LNHDA, CDR2 SQIVND (reference sequence). The CDR3 sequence is 15 residues long. As DNA, the CDR3 is TGTGCCAGTAGTCAACTGGGGGCTGGCAATCAGCCCCAGCATTTT. Protein product: CASSQLGAGNQPQHF.

This chain joins TRBV5-1 and TRBJ2-4, with 8 bases identical to TRBD1. The V gene's germline CDR1 is SGHRS and CDR2 YFSETQ. The trim removed 0 bases at V and 15 bases at J, leaving 17 bases unmatched. The CDR3 runs to 16 residues. CDR3 in amino acids: CASSLGGQGAGTLWYF. DNA of the CDR3: TGCGCCAGCAGCTTGGGAGGACAGGGTGCGGGGACTCTTTGGTACTTC.

The gene calls are TRBV18 and TRBJ2-5; D perhaps matches TRBD2 (6 bases). CDR1 KGHSH and CDR2 LQKENI come from the germline V gene. The V end was cut by 2 bases, the J end by 5 bases, with 12 bases between. The CDR3 sequence is 14 residues long. For the CDR3, the DNA is TGTGCCAGCTCACCAAAGGAGGGAGTGGAGACCCAGTACTTC. Amino acid sequence: CASSPKEGVETQYF.